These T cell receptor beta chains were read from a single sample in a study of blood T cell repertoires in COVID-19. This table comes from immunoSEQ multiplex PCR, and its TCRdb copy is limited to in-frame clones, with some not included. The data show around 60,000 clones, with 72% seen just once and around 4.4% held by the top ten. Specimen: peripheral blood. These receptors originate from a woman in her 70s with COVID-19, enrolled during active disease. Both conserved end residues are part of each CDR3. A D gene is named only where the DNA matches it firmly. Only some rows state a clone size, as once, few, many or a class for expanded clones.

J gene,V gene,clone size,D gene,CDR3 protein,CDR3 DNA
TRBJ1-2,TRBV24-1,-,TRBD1,CATSDGDRNYGYTF,TGTGCCACCAGTGATGGGGACAGAAACTATGGCTACACCTTC
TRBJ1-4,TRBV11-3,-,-,CASSEGRPEVREKLFF,TGTGCCAGCAGCGAGGGCCGCCCGGAGGTGCGTGAAAAACTGTTTTTT
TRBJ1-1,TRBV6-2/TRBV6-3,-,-,CASSYSTTEGSDTEAFF,TGTGCCAGCAGTTACTCGACGACGGAGGGGTCGGACACTGAAGCTTTCTTT
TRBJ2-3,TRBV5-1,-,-,CASSFSKSTDTQYF,TGCGCCAGCAGCTTTAGCAAGAGCACAGATACGCAGTATTTT
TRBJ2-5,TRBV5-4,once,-,CASSAGTSATQYF,TGTGCCAGCAGCGCGGGGACCTCGGCGACCCAGTACTTC
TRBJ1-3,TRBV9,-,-,CASSVDLGGNSGNTIYF,TGTGCCAGCAGCGTAGACCTCGGGGGTAACTCTGGAAACACCATATATTTT
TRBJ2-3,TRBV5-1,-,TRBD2,CASSLAQRLGTSGGLPRNTQYF,TGCGCCAGCAGCTTGGCTCAAAGGCTCGGGACTAGCGGGGGCCTACCTCGAAATACGCAGTATTTT
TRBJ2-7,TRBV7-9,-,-,CASSLQGPYEQYF,TGTGCCAGCAGCCTACAGGGACCCTACGAGCAGTACTTC
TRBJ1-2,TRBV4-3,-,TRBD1,CASSQDLLGTGFGYTF,TGCGCCAGCAGCCAAGATCTACTCGGGACAGGGTTTGGCTACACCTTC
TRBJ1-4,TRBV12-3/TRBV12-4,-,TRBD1,CASRGQGNEKLFF,TGTGCCAGCAGGGGACAGGGTAATGAAAAACTGTTTTTT
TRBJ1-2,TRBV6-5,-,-,CASSFKPDSLAGYTF,TGTGCCAGCAGTTTCAAACCGGACAGCTTGGCAGGCTACACCTTC
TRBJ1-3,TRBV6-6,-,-,CASGGANGNTIYF,TGTGCCAGCGGGGGGGCAAATGGAAACACCATATATTTT
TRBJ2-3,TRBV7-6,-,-,CASSLEGDPRDTQYF,TGTGCCAGCAGCTTAGAGGGAGATCCCCGGGATACGCAGTATTTT
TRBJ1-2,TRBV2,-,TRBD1,CASSESGTAYGYTF,TGTGCCAGCAGTGAGTCGGGGACAGCCTATGGCTACACCTTC
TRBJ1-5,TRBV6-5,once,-,CASSYSTAQGGQPQHF,TGTGCCAGCAGTTACTCAACTGCGCAGGGAGGCCAGCCCCAGCATTTT